This TCR beta chain appears in the sequencing data of a study of persistence of HIV-infected CD4 T cells. The germline gives CDR1 MNHEY, CDR2 SVGAGI. This CDR3 has 14 residues. The V gene lost 11 bases and the J gene lost 3 bases, with 20 bases spanning the gap. A remark on this clone: Antigen: not known.

Sequencing used immunoSEQ version 4 in survey mode. Data came from immunoSEQ multiplex PCR; TCRdb stores just in-frame clones and leaves some out. The profile covers more than 35,000 clones, with about 85% appearing a single time and 1.5% to 2% taken by the ten largest. Cells were stimulated with CMV-infected fibroblast lysates at 10 ug/mL. Memory cells lacking CD40L and CD69 with high CD45RO were sorted. PBMCs were depleted of CD8+ T cells before stimulation. CD8-depleted PBMCs were stimulated 15 to 20 hours with anti-CD28/CD49d costimulation, CD40-blocking antibody and enfuvirtide. The genes are TRBV6-5 and TRBJ2-7, with D possibly matching TRBD2 (7 bases). This sample comprised CD4+ T cells sorted from PBMCs after approximately 19-hour stimulation, obtained from a patient who received antiretroviral therapy. This receptor was obtained from an adult man with HIV who was CMV-seropositive. The CDR3 sequence: CAARGARDYYEQYF. Here the CDR3 DNA reads TGTGCCGCCCGGGGGGCGAGGGACTACTACGAGCAGTACTTC.